Listed below are T cell receptor beta chains from one sample, sequenced in a study of blood T cell repertoires in COVID-19. Sequencing used immunoSEQ multiplex PCR; TCRdb keeps in-frame clones, though not all of them. The table shows 300,000 to 400,000 clones, with roughly 90% occurring only once. Sequencing was done on a sample of peripheral blood. The receptors derive from a man younger than 45 with COVID-19, enrolled during active disease. Both conserved end residues are trimmed from each CDR3. Fields, in order: J gene, V gene, clone size, CDR3 protein. The listing skips clone size in some rows; elsewhere it reads once, few, many or a size class.

TRBJ2-5 | TRBV30 | NA | AWRQEETQY
TRBJ1-1 | TRBV6-5 | NA | ASSYTSGQPNTEAF
TRBJ2-7 | TRBV11-3 | NA | ASSVHSSYEQY
TRBJ2-5 | TRBV5-1 | NA | ASSIVGSQETQY
TRBJ2-7 | TRBV4-2 | NA | ASSPGEASGHYEQY
TRBJ2-1 | TRBV12-3/TRBV12-4 | NA | ASSSATSNEQF
TRBJ1-5 | TRBV4-1 | NA | ASSPGGAGLGQPQH
TRBJ2-3 | TRBV10-3 | once | AISAGESTDTQY
TRBJ2-5 | TRBV6-2/TRBV6-3 | NA | ASSQFPGQAQETQY
TRBJ1-6 | TRBV7-9 | NA | ASSWDSNSPLH
TRBJ1-2 | TRBV27 | once | ASSPPRQGPINSNYGYT
TRBJ2-7 | TRBV6-5 | NA | ASRQTRLGGEQY
TRBJ2-5 | TRBV6-2/TRBV6-3 | NA | ASSYSLYGEREETQY
TRBJ1-1 | TRBV6-5 | once | ASSYNARGSEAF
TRBJ2-7 | TRBV19 | NA | ATDNIDPEQY
TRBJ1-4 | TRBV18 | NA | ASSLGQGEKLF
TRBJ1-1 | TRBV6-5 | NA | ASRGGGTDTEAF
TRBJ2-7 | TRBV12-3/TRBV12-4 | few | ASSSGTDYEQY
TRBJ1-6 | TRBV2 | NA | ASTGQRDSPLH
TRBJ1-2 | TRBV2 | few | ASTLATGYPYGYT
TRBJ1-1 | TRBV5-1 | once | ASSLLPQGMRTRTEAF
TRBJ2-1 | TRBV15 | once | ATSSSGTSGGAYNEQF
TRBJ1-5 | TRBV7-3 | few | ASPSPRNRYFNQPQH
TRBJ1-2 | TRBV6-5 | NA | ASSFGADRLYGYT
TRBJ2-7 | TRBV11-2 | NA | ASSPGPGGDEQY
TRBJ2-2 | TRBV3-1/TRBV3-2 | NA | ASSLSRSTGELF
TRBJ2-1 | TRBV4-3 | NA | ASSQDRQGYNEQF
TRBJ1-1 | TRBV30 | NA | AWKQGNRGTEAF
TRBJ2-3 | TRBV29-1 | NA | SVVTSLPGTDTQY
TRBJ2-2 | TRBV19 | NA | ASSITRGIDTGELF
TRBJ2-5 | TRBV7-2 | NA | ASSFGWYQETQY
TRBJ1-6 | TRBV4-3 | NA | ASSHATGDNSPLH
TRBJ1-2 | TRBV7-2 | NA | ASTTAPGGAEHGYT
TRBJ2-5 | TRBV7-2 | NA | ASSSLGETQY
TRBJ2-5 | TRBV12-5 | NA | ASGLVRGQVQETQY
TRBJ2-7 | TRBV9 | NA | ASSVRTGSSYEQY
TRBJ1-5 | TRBV7-2 | NA | ASSLPNQPQH
TRBJ1-3 | TRBV6-1 | once | ASSESSGSGNTIY
TRBJ2-7 | TRBV7-2 | NA | ASSLAPVPISEQY
TRBJ1-2 | TRBV12-5 | NA | ASGPTGFYGYT
TRBJ2-5 | TRBV7-2 | NA | ASSGGLAGAGETQY